The 7 T cell receptor beta chains presented below share a single source sample, sequenced in a study of Ad26.COV2.S vaccination and SARS-CoV-2 variants. Libraries were prepared by immunoSEQ multiplex PCR; TCRdb keeps only in-frame clonotypes and omits some of them. The sample lists around 400,000 clones; roughly four fifths were seen once. This sample's treatment: about 20 received Ad26.COV2.S at low or high dose, single or two shots; about 5 received placebo; per-sample allocation not given. The samples were gathered on day 63 after the first injection of vaccine or placebo. The starting material was peripheral blood, obtained in a trial of Ad26.COV2.S vaccine versus placebo. The receptors here all came from a person aged 18 to 59 who received the Ad26.COV2.S COVID-19 vaccine or a placebo.

In this sample, this clone turned up a few times. The rearrangement uses TRBV6-4 and TRBJ2-1; TRBD2 matches 12 bases. CDR3 length equals 16 residues. Trimming took 3 bases from V and 9 from J; bases not matched to a gene: 9. The germline V gene encodes CDR1 MRHNA and CDR2 SNTAGT. The CDR3 DNA is TGTGCCAGCAGTGAAGGTTACCTAGCGGGGGGGAGTGAGCAGTTCTTC. Amino acid sequence: CASSEGYLAGGSEQFF.

The table lists this clone with many counts. The V gene is TRBV7-6, the J gene TRBJ1-1; weak D call: TRBD1 (6 bases). The CDR3 is made up of 13 amino acids. The V gene lost 5 bases and the J gene lost 5 bases, with 12 bases spanning the gap. Germline CDR1 is SGHVS and CDR2 is FNYEAQ. The CDR3 is CASSLDRRTEAFF. DNA for the CDR3: TGTGCCAGCAGCCTTGACAGGAGGACTGAAGCTTTCTTT.

This chain joins TRBV7-9 and TRBJ2-3; 13 nucleotides line up with TRBD2. Germline CDR1 and CDR2: SEHNR and FQNEAQ (reference sequence). J gave up 3 bases and V 5 bases, and 11 bases lay outside the gene matches. CDR3 length: 18 amino acids. DNA of the CDR3: TGTGCCAGCAGCGCCACTAGCGGGGGGGCAGGTGGGACAGATACGCAGTATTTT. Translating gives CASSATSGGAGGTDTQYF.

The chain has TRBV5-6 and TRBJ1-1; 7 positions match TRBD1. This CDR3 region has 14 residues. Germline V lookup: CDR1 SGHDT, CDR2 YYEEEE. Trimming took 4 bases from V and 1 from J; bases not matched to a gene: 4. This CDR3 is CASSDRDRNTEAFF. The CDR3 coding sequence is TGTGCCAGCAGCGACCGGGACAGGAACACTGAAGCTTTCTTT.

The chain recombines TRBV7-9 with TRBJ2-7, with a weak D call TRBD2 (6 bases). Trimming shortened V by 4 bases and J by 0 bases, and 10 bases separated the two germline ends. This CDR3 has 14 residues. CDR1 is SEHNR, CDR2 FQNEAQ, per germline (reference sequence). CDR3 region: CASSWDSSSYEQYF. The CDR3 DNA sequence: TGTGCCAGCAGCTGGGACTCTTCCTCCTACGAGCAGTACTTC.

This chain joins TRBV27 and TRBJ2-1, with 16 positions matching TRBD2. The CDR3 is made up of 18 amino acids. J gave up 1 base and V 8 bases, and 8 bases lay outside the gene matches. CDR1 and CDR2 from the germline V gene are MNHEY and SMNVEV (reference sequence). CDR3 residues: CASAEGLAGGPSYNEQFF. The CDR3 DNA is TGTGCCAGCGCCGAGGGACTAGCGGGGGGGCCATCCTACAATGAGCAGTTCTTC.

In this sample, this clone turned up once. The CDR3 loop is CASSLVGLAGGGTGELFF. CDR3 sequence (DNA): TGTGCCAGCAGCTTAGTAGGCCTAGCGGGGGGCGGAACCGGGGAGCTGTTTTTT. The chain employs TRBV7-2 and TRBJ2-2; 11 bases are a match to TRBD2. The V gene's germline CDR1 is SGHTA and CDR2 FQGNSA. The CDR3 has 18 residues. V lost 1 base, J lost 5 bases, and 9 bases stayed unmatched.